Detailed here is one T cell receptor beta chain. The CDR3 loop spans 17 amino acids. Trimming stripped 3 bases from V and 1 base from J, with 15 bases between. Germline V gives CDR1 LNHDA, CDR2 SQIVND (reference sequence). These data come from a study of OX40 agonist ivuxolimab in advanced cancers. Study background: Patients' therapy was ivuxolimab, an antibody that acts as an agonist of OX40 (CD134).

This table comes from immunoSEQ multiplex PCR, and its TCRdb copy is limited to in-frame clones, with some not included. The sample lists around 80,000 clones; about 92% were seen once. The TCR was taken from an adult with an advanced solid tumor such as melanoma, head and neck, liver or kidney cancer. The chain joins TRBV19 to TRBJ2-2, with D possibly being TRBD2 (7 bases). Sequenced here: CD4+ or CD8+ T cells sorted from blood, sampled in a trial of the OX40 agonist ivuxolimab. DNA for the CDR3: TGTGCCAGTAGTATGGGGGGGCCAGGGATGAACACCGGGGAGCTGTTTTTT. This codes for CASSMGGPGMNTGELFF.